The entry that follows covers one T cell receptor (beta chain) sequence. This entry is derived from a study of blood T cell repertoires in COVID-19. Sequencing used immunoSEQ multiplex PCR; TCRdb keeps in-frame clones, though not all of them. The table shows fewer than 400,000 clones, with roughly 87% occurring only once. The CDR3 runs to 15 residues. The germline V gene encodes CDR1 LNHDA and CDR2 SQIVND (reference sequence). V gave up 7 bases and J gave up 3 bases, with 18 bases separating them. The clonotype originates from a woman aged 18-29 years who had recovered from COVID-19. The specimen was PBMCs or T cells enriched from blood (not recorded which). The chain employs TRBV19 and TRBJ1-1, with D perhaps TRBD1 (5 bases). CDR3 region: CASIVVSAGDTEAFF. DNA of the CDR3: TGTGCCAGTATTGTAGTCTCGGCGGGGGACACTGAAGCTTTCTTT.